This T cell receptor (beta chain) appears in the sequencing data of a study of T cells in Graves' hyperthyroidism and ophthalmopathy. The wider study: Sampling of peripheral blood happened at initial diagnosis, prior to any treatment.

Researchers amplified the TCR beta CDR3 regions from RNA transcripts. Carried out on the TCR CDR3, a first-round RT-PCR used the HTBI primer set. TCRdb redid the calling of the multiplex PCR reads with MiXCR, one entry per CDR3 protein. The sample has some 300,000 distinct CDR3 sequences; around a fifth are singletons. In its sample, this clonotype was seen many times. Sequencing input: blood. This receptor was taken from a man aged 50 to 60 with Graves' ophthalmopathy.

CDR3 sequence: CASSAIDRGSNQPQHF. The CDR3, as DNA: TGTGCCAGCAGTGCCATAGACAGGGGAAGCAATCAGCCCCAGCATTTT. This rearrangement joins TRBV6-1 to TRBJ1-5, with 8 positions matching TRBD1. Germline lookup yields CDR1 MNHNS and CDR2 SASEGT. The CDR3 length is 16 residues. J was trimmed by 1 base and V by 4 bases; bases with no gene match: 6.